Listed below are T cell receptor beta chains from one sample, sequenced in a study of shared clonotypes between healthy human individuals. Profiling relied on immunoSEQ multiplex PCR, and the TCRdb table lists in-frame clones only, not all of them. The profile covers over 300,000 clones, with roughly 91% appearing a single time and about 16% taken by the ten largest. The sequenced material came from memory CD8+ T cells sorted from blood. The receptor set was obtained from a man aged 18 to 35 in good health. Both conserved end residues are part of each CDR3. D genes are given only for firm matches. Size tells how often a clone was seen (once, few, many) or the class of an expanded clone, and some rows leave it out.

v_call: TRBV5-8
d_call: NA
clone_size: NA
j_call: TRBJ1-5
cdr3_aa: CASSAWTVSSQPQHF
cdr3_nt: TGTGCCAGCAGCGCGTGGACAGTCTCAAGTCAGCCCCAGCATTTT

v_call: TRBV11-2
d_call: NA
clone_size: NA
j_call: TRBJ2-1
cdr3_aa: CASSSSRSYNEQFF
cdr3_nt: TGTGCCAGCAGTTCTAGCCGGTCCTACAATGAGCAGTTCTTC

v_call: TRBV7-9
d_call: TRBD1
clone_size: NA
j_call: TRBJ2-1
cdr3_aa: CASSLGPGTGYNEQFF
cdr3_nt: TGTGCCAGCAGCTTAGGTCCCGGGACAGGATACAATGAGCAGTTCTTC

v_call: TRBV4-3
d_call: NA
clone_size: NA
j_call: TRBJ2-1
cdr3_aa: CASSQDTWGNEQFF
cdr3_nt: TGCGCCAGCAGCCAAGATACTTGGGGAAATGAGCAGTTCTTC

v_call: TRBV6-1
d_call: NA
clone_size: NA
j_call: TRBJ2-7
cdr3_aa: CASSELVDEQYF
cdr3_nt: TGTGCCAGCAGTGAGCTAGTGGACGAGCAGTACTTC

v_call: TRBV27
d_call: NA
clone_size: NA
j_call: TRBJ2-7
cdr3_aa: CASSLAGTLYEQYF
cdr3_nt: TGTGCCAGCAGTTTGGCCGGGACACTCTACGAGCAGTACTTC

v_call: TRBV2
d_call: TRBD2
clone_size: NA
j_call: TRBJ2-3
cdr3_aa: CASSVVGSGGTDTQYF
cdr3_nt: TGTGCCAGCAGTGTAGTTGGTAGCGGGGGAACAGATACGCAGTATTTT

v_call: TRBV28
d_call: NA
clone_size: NA
j_call: TRBJ1-3
cdr3_aa: CASTYGGEGGNTIYF
cdr3_nt: TGTGCCAGCACTTATGGGGGAGAAGGTGGAAACACCATATATTTT

v_call: TRBV2
d_call: NA
clone_size: NA
j_call: TRBJ1-3
cdr3_aa: CASETAGNTIYF
cdr3_nt: TGTGCCAGCGAGACAGCTGGAAACACCATATATTTT

v_call: TRBV5-1
d_call: NA
clone_size: NA
j_call: TRBJ1-6
cdr3_aa: CASSPWGGGDSPLHF
cdr3_nt: TGCGCCAGCAGCCCGTGGGGAGGGGGTGATTCACCCCTCCACTTT

v_call: TRBV15
d_call: NA
clone_size: once
j_call: TRBJ2-1
cdr3_aa: CATSRTPYSSYNEQFF
cdr3_nt: TGTGCCACCAGCAGAACCCCTTATAGCTCCTACAATGAGCAGTTCTTC

v_call: TRBV29-1
d_call: NA
clone_size: NA
j_call: TRBJ2-3
cdr3_aa: CSTRGVGFTDTQYF
cdr3_nt: TGCAGCACCAGGGGAGTAGGATTCACAGATACGCAGTATTTT

v_call: TRBV11-1
d_call: TRBD1
clone_size: NA
j_call: TRBJ2-7
cdr3_aa: CASRGDRGEQYF
cdr3_nt: TGTGCCAGCAGGGGGGACAGGGGCGAGCAGTACTTC

v_call: TRBV18
d_call: NA
clone_size: NA
j_call: TRBJ2-7
cdr3_aa: CASSPPQQGPSDEQYF
cdr3_nt: TGTGCCAGCTCACCACCCCAACAGGGGCCTAGCGACGAGCAGTACTTC

v_call: TRBV6-4
d_call: TRBD2
clone_size: NA
j_call: TRBJ2-3
cdr3_aa: CASSGTSGTSDTQYF
cdr3_nt: TGTGCCAGCAGCGGGACTAGCGGGACTTCGGATACGCAGTATTTT

v_call: TRBV7-9
d_call: NA
clone_size: NA
j_call: TRBJ2-7
cdr3_aa: CASSPPDSYEQYF
cdr3_nt: TGTGCCAGCAGCCCCCCAGACAGCTACGAGCAGTACTTC

v_call: TRBV6-1
d_call: NA
clone_size: NA
j_call: TRBJ2-3
cdr3_aa: CASSAYDREATDTQYF
cdr3_nt: TGTGCCAGCAGTGCTTACGACAGGGAGGCGACAGATACGCAGTATTTT

v_call: TRBV7-9
d_call: NA
clone_size: NA
j_call: TRBJ1-5
cdr3_aa: CASSLGPLSNQPQHF
cdr3_nt: TGTGCCAGCAGCTTAGGGCCCCTTAGCAATCAGCCCCAGCATTTT

v_call: TRBV4-2
d_call: TRBD1
clone_size: NA
j_call: TRBJ1-1
cdr3_aa: CASSQETGVVNTEAFF
cdr3_nt: TGTGCCAGCAGCCAAGAAACAGGGGTGGTTAACACTGAAGCTTTCTTT

v_call: TRBV30
d_call: NA
clone_size: NA
j_call: TRBJ2-3
cdr3_aa: CAWSVSSGTDTQYF
cdr3_nt: TGTGCCTGGAGTGTATCTAGCGGCACAGATACGCAGTATTTT

v_call: TRBV28
d_call: NA
clone_size: few
j_call: TRBJ2-7
cdr3_aa: CASSGMSNFFYEQYF
cdr3_nt: TGTGCCAGCAGCGGAATGTCCAACTTTTTCTACGAGCAGTACTTC

v_call: TRBV6-5
d_call: TRBD1
clone_size: NA
j_call: TRBJ2-4
cdr3_aa: CASSYSTGGQNIQYF
cdr3_nt: TGTGCCAGCAGTTACTCAACAGGGGGGCAAAACATTCAGTACTTC

v_call: TRBV28
d_call: NA
clone_size: NA
j_call: TRBJ1-1
cdr3_aa: CASSFVNTEAFF
cdr3_nt: TGTGCCAGCAGTTTCGTGAACACTGAAGCTTTCTTT

v_call: TRBV9
d_call: TRBD2
clone_size: NA
j_call: TRBJ2-7
cdr3_aa: CASSFETSGADEQYF
cdr3_nt: TGTGCCAGCAGCTTCGAGACTAGCGGTGCTGACGAGCAGTACTTC

v_call: TRBV6-5
d_call: TRBD1
clone_size: NA
j_call: TRBJ2-7
cdr3_aa: CASSSTGVLNEQYF
cdr3_nt: TGTGCCAGCAGTTCAACAGGGGTCCTTAACGAGCAGTACTTC

v_call: TRBV6-1
d_call: NA
clone_size: NA
j_call: TRBJ1-6
cdr3_aa: CASSELGGGSGSPLHF
cdr3_nt: TGTGCCAGCAGTGAGCTTGGGGGTGGGTCGGGTTCACCCCTCCACTTT

v_call: TRBV5-6
d_call: NA
clone_size: NA
j_call: TRBJ2-7
cdr3_aa: CASSLDLEYEQYF
cdr3_nt: TGTGCCAGCAGCTTAGACCTTGAGTACGAGCAGTACTTC

v_call: TRBV27
d_call: NA
clone_size: few
j_call: TRBJ2-7
cdr3_aa: CASSTHLGGEQYF
cdr3_nt: TGTGCCAGCAGTACGCATTTAGGAGGCGAGCAGTACTTC

v_call: TRBV18
d_call: NA
clone_size: once
j_call: TRBJ2-1
cdr3_aa: CASLTIYNEQFF
cdr3_nt: TGTGCCAGCCTGACGATATACAATGAGCAGTTCTTC

v_call: TRBV29-1
d_call: NA
clone_size: NA
j_call: TRBJ2-1
cdr3_aa: CSVLGLDNEQFF
cdr3_nt: TGCAGCGTTTTGGGACTGGACAATGAGCAGTTCTTC

v_call: TRBV5-1
d_call: NA
clone_size: NA
j_call: TRBJ2-3
cdr3_aa: CASSFSGPDTQYF
cdr3_nt: TGCGCCAGCAGCTTTTCGGGTCCGGATACGCAGTATTTT

v_call: TRBV19
d_call: NA
clone_size: NA
j_call: TRBJ2-2
cdr3_aa: CASSLSSAGELFF
cdr3_nt: TGTGCCAGTAGTTTAAGTTCGGCCGGGGAGCTGTTTTTT

v_call: TRBV27
d_call: NA
clone_size: few
j_call: TRBJ2-7
cdr3_aa: CASSGSYEQYF
cdr3_nt: TGTGCCAGCAGTGGGAGCTACGAGCAGTACTTC

v_call: TRBV6-1
d_call: TRBD1
clone_size: NA
j_call: TRBJ1-1
cdr3_aa: CASDLAQGATEAFF
cdr3_nt: TGTGCCAGCGATTTAGCACAGGGGGCCACTGAAGCTTTCTTT

v_call: TRBV28
d_call: NA
clone_size: NA
j_call: TRBJ1-2
cdr3_aa: CASSSPGRDNGYTF
cdr3_nt: TGTGCCAGCAGTTCCCCGGGCAGGGACAATGGCTACACCTTC

v_call: TRBV4-1
d_call: NA
clone_size: few
j_call: TRBJ1-2
cdr3_aa: CASSQDQTPNYGYTF
cdr3_nt: TGCGCCAGCAGCCAAGATCAGACACCTAACTATGGCTACACCTTC

v_call: TRBV28
d_call: TRBD1
clone_size: NA
j_call: TRBJ2-5
cdr3_aa: CASSRQGSDQETQYF
cdr3_nt: TGTGCCAGCAGTCGACAGGGCTCGGACCAAGAGACCCAGTACTTC

v_call: TRBV4-3
d_call: NA
clone_size: NA
j_call: TRBJ2-7
cdr3_aa: CASSQDVGNANYEQYF
cdr3_nt: TGCGCCAGCAGCCAAGATGTTGGGAACGCCAACTACGAGCAGTACTTC